What follows are 27 T cell receptor beta chains derived from one specimen sequenced in a study of blood T cell repertoires in COVID-19. The table came from immunoSEQ multiplex PCR; TCRdb's copy has only in-frame clones and leaves some out. This table holds about 120,000 clones, over 65% found once. Material for sequencing was peripheral blood. These receptors were collected from a man aged 25-45 years with acute or convalescent COVID-19.

The DNA of the CDR3 is TGTGCCAGCAGCTTTTTACTAGCGGGGGGGGTTCGGTTCTCCAATGAGCAGTTCTTC. Translating gives CASSFLLAGGVRFSNEQFF. The chain employs TRBV7-2 and TRBJ2-1; 13 bases are shared with TRBD2. Trimming at V came to 3 bases and at J to 6 bases, leaving 14 bases not matched to a gene. The germline V gene encodes CDR1 SGHTA and CDR2 FQGNSA. The CDR3 loop spans 19 amino acids.

The rearrangement links TRBV6-5 to TRBJ2-7; 10 bases are a match to TRBD1. This CDR3 has 15 residues. Germline V gene sequence: CDR1 MNHEY, CDR2 SVGAGI. V was clipped by 0 bases and J by 5 bases; unmatched bases: 4. CDR3 region: CASSYSGQGTHEQYF. DNA for the CDR3: TGTGCCAGCAGTTACTCGGGACAGGGGACCCACGAGCAGTACTTC.

CDR3 bases: TGTGCCAGCAGCCGGCACCGGGACAGGGGATATTCAGCCTACGAGCAGTACTTC. It yields the protein CASSRHRDRGYSAYEQYF. The rearrangement links TRBV3-1 (or the pseudogene TRBV3-2) to TRBJ2-7; 10 nucleotides match TRBD1. Germline values: CDR1 LGHDT, CDR2 YNNKEL (reference sequence). The CDR3 extends over 18 amino acids. The V and J ends lost 4 bases and 2 bases, in that order; junction bases with no gene match: 14.

The chain uses TRBV7-3 and TRBJ2-3, with 10 bases fitting TRBD2. The CDR3 sequence is 16 residues long. Germline lookup yields CDR1 SGHTA and CDR2 FQGTGA. V was clipped by 5 bases and J by 6 bases; unmatched bases: 11. CDR3 loop: CASSPSLAGAFDTQYF. The CDR3 bases are TGTGCCAGCAGCCCGTCCCTAGCGGGAGCGTTTGATACGCAGTATTTT.

The chain has TRBV13 and TRBJ1-2, with 10 positions matching TRBD1. Germline CDR1 and CDR2: PRHDT and FYEKMQ (reference sequence). This CDR3 spans 16 amino acids. The J segment lost 6 bases and the V segment lost 5 bases, leaving 12 bases of the junction unmatched. This chain's CDR3 is CASSPQTGGSANGYTF. The CDR3 DNA is TGTGCCAGCAGCCCCCAGACAGGGGGCTCCGCCAATGGCTACACCTTC.

The genes are TRBV28 and TRBJ2-1, with 9 bases matching TRBD2. J was trimmed by 6 bases and V by 1 base; bases with no gene match: 4. The length of the CDR3 is 15 residues. CDR1 MDHEN and CDR2 SYDVKM come from the germline V gene. The CDR3 reads CASSLSRGGANEQFF. CDR3 nucleotide sequence: TGTGCCAGCAGTTTATCTCGCGGGGGGGCCAATGAGCAGTTCTTC.

The chain links TRBV6-6 to TRBJ2-7, with D unresolved. CDR3 length equals 11 residues. Trimming took off 8 bases at V and 3 bases at J, with 8 bases between the two ends. Germline V gene sequence: CDR1 MNHNY, CDR2 SVGAGI (reference sequence). CDR3 sequence (DNA): TGTGCCAGCTTAGCAGACTACGAGCAGTACTTC. Amino acid sequence: CASLADYEQYF.

The rearrangement links TRBV30 to TRBJ2-3, with a weak D call TRBD2 (7 bases). Between the trimmed V and J ends, which lost 2 bases and 7 bases, there was a span of 16 bases. Germline V gives CDR1 GTSNPN, CDR2 SVGIG (reference sequence). The CDR3 covers 14 residues. The DNA for the CDR3 is TGTGCCTGGAGTAAGGGAGGGGGGGCGTATACGCAGTATTTT. Encoded protein: CAWSKGGGAYTQYF.

J is TRBJ1-6 and V is TRBV10-1, with TRBD1 matching over 7 bases. CDR3 length: 17 residues. The junction had 17 bases not matched to a gene; V was cut back by 8 bases and J by 7 bases. Germline CDR1 reads WNHNN; CDR2 reads SYGVQD (reference sequence). The CDR3 region has the DNA TGCGCCAGCCGGCACCTAATACAGGGGATGAAAAATTCACCCCTCCACTTT. Residues: CASRHLIQGMKNSPLHF.

This chain uses TRBV9 with TRBJ2-7, with 8 bases identical to TRBD2. Germline V gene sequence: CDR1 SGDLS, CDR2 YYNGEE. Germline trimming cut 4 bases from V and 4 bases from J; bases unmatched to any gene: 7. The CDR3 sequence is 14 residues long. In DNA, the CDR3 is TGTGCCAGCAGCACCCGACTAGCGAGGTACGAGCAGTACGTC. This gives the protein CASSTRLARYEQYV.

The rearrangement links TRBV5-6 to TRBJ1-6, with unresolved D. CDR1 is SGHDT and CDR2 is YYEEEE in the germline V gene. The CDR3 is made up of 14 amino acids. V gave up 0 bases and J gave up 6 bases, with 7 bases separating them. This CDR3 is CASSLGGVNSPLHF. CDR3 nucleotide sequence: TGTGCCAGCAGCTTGGGGGGAGTTAATTCACCCCTCCACTTT.

This clone was counted between two and nine times. The chain employs TRBV5-5 and TRBJ2-7; maybe TRBD2 (5 bases). V was cut by 1 base and J by 7 bases, with 15 bases left in between. Germline V CDR1 and CDR2: SGHKS, YYEKEE (reference sequence). This CDR3 comprises 14 residues. DNA of the CDR3: TGTGCCAGCAGCTTGCGGCTAGCCCCCGGGGAGCAGTACGTC. Encoded protein: CASSLRLAPGEQYV.

The chain couples TRBV29-1 to TRBJ2-2; D might be TRBD2 (5 bases). Deletions cut 0 bases from V and 3 bases from J, with 8 bases between. Germline-derived CDR1 and CDR2 are SQVTM and ANQGSEA. This CDR3 comprises 14 residues. The CDR3 DNA reads TGCAGCGTTGAAGAGGGGAGAGACACCGGGGAGCTGTTTTTT. Its protein product is CSVEEGRDTGELFF.

This chain links TRBV14 with TRBJ2-7; D ambiguous. V was cut by 4 bases and J by 0 bases, with 13 bases left in between. This CDR3 is built from 15 residues. Germline lookup yields CDR1 SGHDN and CDR2 FVKESK. In DNA, the CDR3 is TGTGCCAGCAGCCTGCTTAGACATAGCTCCTACGAGCAGTACTTC. Its translation: CASSLLRHSSYEQYF.

The chain joins TRBV6-1 to TRBJ1-4; D is perhaps TRBD1 (5 bases). Germline V gene data show CDR1 as MNHNS and CDR2 as SASEGT. The CDR3 is 18 residues long. V lost 2 bases, J lost 7 bases, and 23 bases lay in between. Written as DNA, the CDR3 is TGTGCCAGCAGTGAACGAAATTGGAGGCAAGCCGGGGGTGAAAAACTGTTTTTT. The encoded protein is CASSERNWRQAGGEKLFF.

V and J are TRBV9 and TRBJ2-5, with TRBD1 identical over 12 bases. CDR1 is SGDLS and CDR2 is YYNGEE in the germline V gene. Losses at the gene ends were 4 bases for V and 5 bases for J; bases not matched to a gene: 3. The CDR3 contains 14 residues. The CDR3 bases are TGTGCCAGCAGCTGGGACAGGGGGCAGGAGACCCAGTACTTC. Residues: CASSWDRGQETQYF.

This chain connects TRBV25-1 to TRBJ1-2, with 7 bases matching TRBD1. Germline V gene lookup returns CDR1 MGHDK and CDR2 SYGVNS. V shed 4 bases, J shed 5 bases, and the junction held 4 bases outside the gene matches. This CDR3 comprises 13 residues. The CDR3 sequence: CASSVGTVYGYTF. The CDR3 DNA reads as TGTGCCAGCAGTGTAGGGACAGTTTATGGCTACACCTTC.

This chain links TRBV6-1 with TRBJ1-1; D ambiguous. Germline V CDR1 and CDR2: MNHNS, SASEGT. The CDR3 totals 13 residues. Trimming took 2 bases from V and 3 from J, leaving 7 bases between them. This CDR3 is CASSETGDTEAFF. The CDR3, as DNA: TGTGCCAGCAGTGAAACCGGGGACACTGAAGCTTTCTTT.

This clone has only a few counts. The chain combines TRBV2 with TRBJ2-7; D possibly corresponds to TRBD2 (6 bases). The germline V and J ends were trimmed by 6 bases and 0 bases, with 12 bases remaining between them. The CDR3 is made up of 14 amino acids. Germline-derived CDR1 and CDR2 are SNHLY and FYNNEI. The CDR3 loop reads CASRTAGLSYEQYF. The CDR3 DNA reads as TGTGCCAGCAGGACAGCGGGCCTCTCCTACGAGCAGTACTTC.

The chain has TRBV4-3 and TRBJ1-4; D unresolved. V was clipped by 0 bases and J by 1 base, with 15 bases between them. The length of the CDR3 is 18 residues. Germline CDR1 is LGHNA and CDR2 is YSLEER. In DNA, the CDR3 is TGCGCCAGCAGCCAAGAGGTGGCAGGAACCAGAACTAATGAAAAACTGTTTTTT. This translates into CASSQEVAGTRTNEKLFF.

This clone is a singleton in its sample. The rearrangement links TRBV6-5 to TRBJ2-7, with D possibly matching TRBD2 (6 bases). This CDR3 is 15 amino acids long. CDR1 MNHEY and CDR2 SVGAGI come from the germline V gene. The germline V and J ends were trimmed by 6 bases and 5 bases, with 20 bases remaining between them. The CDR3 is CASSKLPGLRNEQYF. CDR3 sequence (DNA): TGTGCCAGCAGCAAGCTTCCGGGACTTAGAAACGAGCAGTACTTC.

The V call is TRBV5-7, the J call TRBJ1-5, with D uncertain. TRBV5-7 has ORF status, its function being uncertain. There are 15 residues in the CDR3. Trimming pared 4 bases from V and 0 bases from J, leaving 11 bases between. The CDR3, as DNA: TGTGCCAGCAGCCCGGTACCTTATAGCAATCAGCCCCAGCATTTT. Translated: CASSPVPYSNQPQHF.

This rearrangement joins TRBV28 to TRBJ1-5; TRBD1 might be the D (6 bases). V was trimmed by 2 bases and J by 4 bases, leaving 18 bases between them. CDR1 MDHEN and CDR2 SYDVKM come from the germline V gene. This CDR3 has 17 amino acids. CDR3 DNA sequence: TGTGCCAGCAGTTTAGGGGCGGGGGCGACTATTAATCAGCCCCAGCATTTT. Translated: CASSLGAGATINQPQHF.

The chain recombines TRBV19 with TRBJ1-5, with D possibly TRBD1 on 5 matching bases. The V and J ends lost 5 bases and 2 bases respectively, with 13 bases between them. Germline loops: CDR1 LNHDA, CDR2 SQIVND (reference sequence). The CDR3 runs 15 residues. CDR3 sequence: CASSPGRVRNQPQHF. Here the CDR3 DNA reads TGTGCCAGTAGTCCAGGGCGAGTGCGCAATCAGCCCCAGCATTTT.

This rearrangement joins TRBV19 to TRBJ2-1; D is undetermined. The germline V gene encodes CDR1 LNHDA and CDR2 SQIVND (reference sequence). V was trimmed by 1 base and J by 4 bases, leaving 5 bases between them. The CDR3 runs to 13 residues. The CDR3 DNA reads as TGTGCCAGTAGTATAGTCGCGTACAATGAGCAGTTCTTC. Its translation is CASSIVAYNEQFF. The whole variable domain, filled in from reference TRBV19 and TRBJ2-1, reads DGGITQSPKYLFRKEGQNVTLSCEQNLNHDAMYWYRQDPGQGLRLIYYSQIVNDFQKGDIAEGYSVSREKKESFPLTVTSAQKNPTAFYLCASSIVAYNEQFFGPGTRLTVL.

V is TRBV5-1 and J is TRBJ2-1; 11 bases line up with TRBD2. The J segment lost 8 bases and the V segment lost 4 bases, leaving 5 bases of the junction unmatched. Per germline, CDR1 SGHRS and CDR2 YFSETQ. The CDR3 extends over 14 amino acids. The CDR3 spells CASSISGGADEQFF. Written as DNA, the CDR3 is TGCGCCAGCAGCATTAGCGGGGGGGCCGATGAGCAGTTCTTC.

This clone has just a few counts. The J gene is TRBJ2-1, the V gene TRBV7-9, with D perhaps TRBD2 (6 bases). This CDR3 region has 16 residues. The V end lost 5 bases, the J end lost 7 bases, and 21 bases lay between the germline ends. Germline CDR1 is SEHNR and CDR2 is FQNEAQ (reference sequence). Here the CDR3 reads CASSDIPLLAWNEQFF. The CDR3 DNA is TGTGCCAGCAGCGACATACCCCTTCTAGCGTGGAATGAGCAGTTCTTC.